Here is one TCR beta chain with its context. As yet, its antigen is unknown. Other DNA sequences in this sample translate to the same CDR3. Germline CDR1 is SGHRS and CDR2 is YFSETQ. V was pared by 0 bases and J by 5 bases, with 11 bases between. The CDR3 runs 14 residues. The sample originates from a study of shared clonotypes between healthy human individuals. At the level of the study: Every donor yielded three CD4 naive, three CD4 memory, two CD8 naive and one CD8 memory plate. Notes on the study in general: The study drew on few donors, limiting represented genetic and exposure-history diversity.

Sequencing used immunoSEQ multiplex PCR; TCRdb keeps in-frame clones, though not all of them. The profile shows approximately 2.3 million clones, 90% to 95% of them singletons. The sample was naive CD4+ T cells from PBMCs. Subset: CD45RA+ positively selected. The V call is TRBV5-1, the J call TRBJ2-5, with D perhaps matching TRBD1 (6 bases). The receptor was derived from a man aged 18 to 29 in good health. Some clones in this sample may be carry-over from other donors' samples. CDR3 loop: CASSLDREGETQYF. CDR3 DNA sequence: TGCGCCAGCAGCTTGGACAGGGAAGGGGAGACCCAGTACTTC. The full variable domain, its missing parts supplied by reference TRBV5-1 and TRBJ2-5, is KAGVTQTPRYLIKTRGQQVTLSCSPISGHRSVSWYQQTPGQGLQFLFEYFSETQRNKGNFPGRFSGRQFSNSRSEMNVSTLELGDSALYLCASSLDREGETQYFGPGTRLLVL.